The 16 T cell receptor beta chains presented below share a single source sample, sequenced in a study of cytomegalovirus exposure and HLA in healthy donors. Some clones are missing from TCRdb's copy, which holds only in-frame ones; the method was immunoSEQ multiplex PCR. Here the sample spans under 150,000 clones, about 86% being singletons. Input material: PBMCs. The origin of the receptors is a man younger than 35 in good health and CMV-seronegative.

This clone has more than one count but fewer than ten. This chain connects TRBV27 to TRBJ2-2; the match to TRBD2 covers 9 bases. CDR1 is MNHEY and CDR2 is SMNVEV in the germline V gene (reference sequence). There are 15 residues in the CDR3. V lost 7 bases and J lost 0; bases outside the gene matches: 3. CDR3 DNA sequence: TGTGCCAGCAAAAGCGGGGGGACGAACACCGGGGAGCTGTTTTTT. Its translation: CASKSGGTNTGELFF.

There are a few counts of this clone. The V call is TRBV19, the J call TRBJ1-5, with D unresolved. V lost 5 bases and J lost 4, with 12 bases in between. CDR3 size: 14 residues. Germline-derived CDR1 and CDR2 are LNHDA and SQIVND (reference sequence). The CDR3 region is CASSYDGGNQPQHF. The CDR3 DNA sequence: TGTGCCAGTAGTTACGACGGCGGAAATCAGCCCCAGCATTTT.

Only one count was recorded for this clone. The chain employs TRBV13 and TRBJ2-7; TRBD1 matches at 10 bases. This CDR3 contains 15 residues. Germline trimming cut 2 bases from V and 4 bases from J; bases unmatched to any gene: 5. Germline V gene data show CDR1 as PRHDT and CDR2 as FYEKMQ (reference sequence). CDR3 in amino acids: CASSLMGQGIYEQYF. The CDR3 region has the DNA TGTGCCAGCAGCTTAATGGGACAGGGGATTTACGAGCAGTACTTC.

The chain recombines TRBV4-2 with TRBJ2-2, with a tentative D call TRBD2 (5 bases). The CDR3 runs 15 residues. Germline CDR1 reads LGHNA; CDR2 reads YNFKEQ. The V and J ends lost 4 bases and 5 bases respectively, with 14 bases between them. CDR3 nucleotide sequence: TGTGCCAGCAGCCTCCTGGAGGTCTCGACCGGGGAGCTGTTTTTT. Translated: CASSLLEVSTGELFF.

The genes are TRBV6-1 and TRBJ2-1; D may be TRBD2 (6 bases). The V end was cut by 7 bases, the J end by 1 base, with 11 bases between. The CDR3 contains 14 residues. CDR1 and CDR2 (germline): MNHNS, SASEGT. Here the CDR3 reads CASTTGTSYNEQFF. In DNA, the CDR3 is TGTGCCAGCACTACGGGGACTTCCTACAATGAGCAGTTCTTC.

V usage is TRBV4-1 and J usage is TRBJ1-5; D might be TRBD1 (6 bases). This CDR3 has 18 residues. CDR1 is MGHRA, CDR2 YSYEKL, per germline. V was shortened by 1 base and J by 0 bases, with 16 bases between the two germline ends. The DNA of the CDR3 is TGCGCCAGCAGCCAAGGATGGGGGGGGCTCCATAGCAATCAGCCCCAGCATTTT. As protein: CASSQGWGGLHSNQPQHF.

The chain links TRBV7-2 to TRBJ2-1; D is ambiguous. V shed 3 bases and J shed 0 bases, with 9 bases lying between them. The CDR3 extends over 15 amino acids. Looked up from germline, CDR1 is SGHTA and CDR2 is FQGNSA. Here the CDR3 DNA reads TGTGCCAGCAGCTTCGCGTTTAGCTCCTACAATGAGCAGTTCTTC. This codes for CASSFAFSSYNEQFF.

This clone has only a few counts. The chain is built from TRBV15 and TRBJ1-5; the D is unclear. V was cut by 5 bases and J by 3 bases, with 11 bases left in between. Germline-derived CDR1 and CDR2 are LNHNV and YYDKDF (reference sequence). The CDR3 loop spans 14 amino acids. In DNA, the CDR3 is TGTGCCACCAGCGGTGCGATGTCCAATCAGCCCCAGCATTTT. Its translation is CATSGAMSNQPQHF. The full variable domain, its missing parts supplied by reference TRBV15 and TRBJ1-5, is DAMVIQNPRYQVTQFGKPVTLSCSQTLNHNVMYWYQQKSSQAPKLLFHYYDKDFNNEADTPDNFQSRRPNTSFCFLDIRSPGLGDTAMYLCATSGAMSNQPQHFGDGTRLSIL.

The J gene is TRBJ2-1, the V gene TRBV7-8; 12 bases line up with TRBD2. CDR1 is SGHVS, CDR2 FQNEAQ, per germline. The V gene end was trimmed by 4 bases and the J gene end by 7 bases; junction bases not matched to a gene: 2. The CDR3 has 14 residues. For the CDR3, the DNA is TGTGCCAGCAGCTCGGGGACTAGCGGGAATGAGCAGTTCTTC. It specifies CASSSGTSGNEQFF.

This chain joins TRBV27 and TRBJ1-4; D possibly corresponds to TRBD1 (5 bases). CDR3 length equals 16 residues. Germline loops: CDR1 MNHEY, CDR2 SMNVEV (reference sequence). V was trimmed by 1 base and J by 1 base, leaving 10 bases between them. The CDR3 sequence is CASSLLWGVTNEKLFF. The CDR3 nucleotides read TGTGCCAGCAGTTTATTGTGGGGGGTAACTAATGAAAAACTGTTTTTT. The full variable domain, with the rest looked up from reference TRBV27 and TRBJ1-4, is EAQVTQNPRYLITVTGKKLTVTCSQNMNHEYMSWYRQDPGLGLRQIYYSMNVEVTDKGDVPEGYKVSRKEKRNFPLILESPSPNQTSLYFCASSLLWGVTNEKLFFGSGTQLSVL.

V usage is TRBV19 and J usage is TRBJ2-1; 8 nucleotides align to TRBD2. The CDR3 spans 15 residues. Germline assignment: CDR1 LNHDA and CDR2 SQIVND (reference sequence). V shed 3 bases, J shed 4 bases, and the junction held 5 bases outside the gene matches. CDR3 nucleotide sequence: TGTGCCAGTAGTATCAGGGGACTAGAGTACAATGAGCAGTTCTTC. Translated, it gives CASSIRGLEYNEQFF.

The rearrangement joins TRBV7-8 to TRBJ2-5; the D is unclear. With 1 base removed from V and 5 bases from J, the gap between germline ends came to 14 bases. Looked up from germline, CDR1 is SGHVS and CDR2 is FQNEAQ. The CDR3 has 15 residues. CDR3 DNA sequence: TGTGCCAGCAGCTTAGTTACACTCGGAGTGGAGACCCAGTACTTC. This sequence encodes CASSLVTLGVETQYF.

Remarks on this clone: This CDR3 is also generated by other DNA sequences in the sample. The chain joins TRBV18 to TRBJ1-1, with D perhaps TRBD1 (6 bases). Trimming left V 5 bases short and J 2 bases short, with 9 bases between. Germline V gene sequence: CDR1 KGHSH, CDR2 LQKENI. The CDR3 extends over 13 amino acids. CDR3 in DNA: TGTGCCAGCTCATCGGGACAAAACACTGAAGCTTTCTTT. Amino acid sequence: CASSSGQNTEAFF.

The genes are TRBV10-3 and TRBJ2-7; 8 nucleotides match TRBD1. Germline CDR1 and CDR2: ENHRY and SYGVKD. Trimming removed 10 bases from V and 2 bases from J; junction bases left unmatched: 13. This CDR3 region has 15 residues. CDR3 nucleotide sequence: TGTGCCACCTCGAACACGGGACAGGTCACCTACGAGCAGTACTTC. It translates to CATSNTGQVTYEQYF.

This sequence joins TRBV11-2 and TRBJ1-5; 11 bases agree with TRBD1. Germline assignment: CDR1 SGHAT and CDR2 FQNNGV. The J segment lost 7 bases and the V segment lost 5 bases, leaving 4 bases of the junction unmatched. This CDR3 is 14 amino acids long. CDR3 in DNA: TGTGCCAGCAGCCCAGGGACAGGGGGGCAGCCCCAGCATTTT. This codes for CASSPGTGGQPQHF.

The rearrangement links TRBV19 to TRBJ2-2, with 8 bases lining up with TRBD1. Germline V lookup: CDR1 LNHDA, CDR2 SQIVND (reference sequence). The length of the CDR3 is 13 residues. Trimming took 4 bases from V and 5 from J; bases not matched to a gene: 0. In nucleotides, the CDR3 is TGTGCCAGTAGTAGGACAGGGACCGGGGAGCTGTTTTTT. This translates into CASSRTGTGELFF. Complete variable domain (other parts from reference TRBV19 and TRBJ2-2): DGGITQSPKYLFRKEGQNVTLSCEQNLNHDAMYWYRQDPGQGLRLIYYSQIVNDFQKGDIAEGYSVSREKKESFPLTVTSAQKNPTAFYLCASSRTGTGELFFGEGSRLTVL.